The present T cell receptor beta chain was sequenced within a study of sequential checkpoint blockade in melanoma. Clones were read by immunoSEQ multiplex PCR, and TCRdb kept only the in-frame ones, dropping some. The table has some 11,000 clones, 69% seen once. Documented treatment: randomized to nivolumab then ipilimumab (arm A) or the reverse (arm B). No patient had prior DNA-damaging chemotherapy. The CDR3 is 15 amino acids. V was clipped by 6 bases and J by 7 bases, with 19 bases between them. CDR1 and CDR2 (germline): MDHEN, SYDVKM. The source was CD8+ T cells sorted from blood (inferred from file names), collected from a patient given nivolumab and ipilimumab in sequence. The source is a human donor with melanoma. V is TRBV28 and J is TRBJ2-1; D call uncertain. The CDR3: CASSSIRSGENEQFF. The CDR3 coding sequence is TGTGCCAGCAGCTCTATACGAAGTGGAGAGAATGAGCAGTTCTTC.